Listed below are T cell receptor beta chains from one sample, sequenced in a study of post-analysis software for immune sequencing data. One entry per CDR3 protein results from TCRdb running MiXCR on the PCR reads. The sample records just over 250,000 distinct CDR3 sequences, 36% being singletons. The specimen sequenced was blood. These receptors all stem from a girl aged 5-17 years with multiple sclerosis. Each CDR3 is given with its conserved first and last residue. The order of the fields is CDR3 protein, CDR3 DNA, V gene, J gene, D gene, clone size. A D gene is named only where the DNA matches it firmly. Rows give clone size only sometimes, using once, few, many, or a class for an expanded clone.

CDR3 protein: CASNDRGRITEAFF; CDR3 DNA: TGTGCCAGCAACGACAGGGGTCGGATCACTGAAGCTTTCTTT; V gene: TRBV12-3/TRBV12-4; J gene: TRBJ1-1; D gene: TRBD1; clone size: few
CDR3 protein: CASSSRLRSSYYEQYF; CDR3 DNA: TGTGCCAGCAGTTCCAGACTTAGAAGCTCCTACTATGAGCAGTACTTC; V gene: TRBV28; J gene: TRBJ2-5; D gene: .; clone size: .
CDR3 protein: CASSQDYGAGANVLTF; CDR3 DNA: TGCGCCAGCAGCCAAGATTATGGGGCTGGGGCCAACGTCCTGACTTTC; V gene: TRBV4-3; J gene: TRBJ2-6; D gene: .; clone size: .
CDR3 protein: CSARQGSTDTQYF; CDR3 DNA: TGCAGCGCCCGACAGGGAAGCACAGATACGCAGTATTTT; V gene: TRBV20-1; J gene: TRBJ2-3; D gene: TRBD1; clone size: many
CDR3 protein: CASSKKVTEAFF; CDR3 DNA: TGTGCCAGCAGTAAAAAGGTCACTGAAGCTTTCTTT; V gene: TRBV6-2/TRBV6-3; J gene: TRBJ1-1; D gene: .; clone size: few
CDR3 protein: CSVVDRGHNEQYF; CDR3 DNA: TGCAGCGTTGTTGACAGGGGCCACAATGAGCAGTACTTC; V gene: TRBV29-1; J gene: TRBJ2-5; D gene: TRBD1; clone size: few
CDR3 protein: CSASTGGFEEKLFF; CDR3 DNA: TGCAGTGCTAGCACAGGGGGGTTTGAAGAAAAACTGTTTTTT; V gene: TRBV20-1; J gene: TRBJ1-4; D gene: TRBD1; clone size: .
CDR3 protein: CASSRGDSNQPQHF; CDR3 DNA: TGTGCCAGCAGCAGGGGGGATAGCAATCAGCCCCAGCATTTT; V gene: TRBV7-9; J gene: TRBJ1-5; D gene: .; clone size: many
CDR3 protein: CASSLRTSGRGADTQYF; CDR3 DNA: TGTGCCAGCAGTTTAAGGACTAGCGGGAGGGGTGCAGATACGCAGTATTTT; V gene: TRBV28; J gene: TRBJ2-3; D gene: TRBD2; clone size: few
CDR3 protein: CASSSGGRILQYF; CDR3 DNA: TGTGCCAGCAGTTCTGGCGGGAGGATCCTTCAGTACTTC; V gene: TRBV12-3/TRBV12-4; J gene: TRBJ2-4; D gene: TRBD2; clone size: .
CDR3 protein: CASRTLSAQMRETQYF; CDR3 DNA: TGTGCCAGCAGGACTCTTAGCGCCCAGATGAGGGAGACCCAGTACTTC; V gene: TRBV7-9; J gene: TRBJ2-5; D gene: .; clone size: .
CDR3 protein: CASRPGQGSYEQYF; CDR3 DNA: TGTGCCAGCAGGCCCGGACAGGGGAGCTACGAGCAGTACTTC; V gene: TRBV28; J gene: TRBJ2-7; D gene: TRBD1; clone size: once
CDR3 protein: CASSQGLAGIGTDTQYF; CDR3 DNA: TGCGCCAGCAGCCAAGGGCTAGCGGGTATCGGCACAGATACGCAGTATTTT; V gene: TRBV5-1; J gene: TRBJ2-3; D gene: TRBD2; clone size: many
CDR3 protein: CSARGGGGTEAFF; CDR3 DNA: TGCAGTGCTAGGGGGGGGGGCGGCACTGAAGCTTTCTTT; V gene: TRBV20-1; J gene: TRBJ1-1; D gene: .; clone size: .
CDR3 protein: CATTAGTRNTGELFF; CDR3 DNA: TGTGCCACAACCGCCGGGACTAGGAACACCGGGGAGCTGTTTTTT; V gene: TRBV28; J gene: TRBJ2-2; D gene: TRBD2; clone size: few
CDR3 protein: CASSYLQGANIQYF; CDR3 DNA: TGTGCCAGCAGTTACCTACAGGGGGCAAACATTCAGTACTTC; V gene: TRBV6-2/TRBV6-3; J gene: TRBJ2-4; D gene: TRBD1; clone size: .